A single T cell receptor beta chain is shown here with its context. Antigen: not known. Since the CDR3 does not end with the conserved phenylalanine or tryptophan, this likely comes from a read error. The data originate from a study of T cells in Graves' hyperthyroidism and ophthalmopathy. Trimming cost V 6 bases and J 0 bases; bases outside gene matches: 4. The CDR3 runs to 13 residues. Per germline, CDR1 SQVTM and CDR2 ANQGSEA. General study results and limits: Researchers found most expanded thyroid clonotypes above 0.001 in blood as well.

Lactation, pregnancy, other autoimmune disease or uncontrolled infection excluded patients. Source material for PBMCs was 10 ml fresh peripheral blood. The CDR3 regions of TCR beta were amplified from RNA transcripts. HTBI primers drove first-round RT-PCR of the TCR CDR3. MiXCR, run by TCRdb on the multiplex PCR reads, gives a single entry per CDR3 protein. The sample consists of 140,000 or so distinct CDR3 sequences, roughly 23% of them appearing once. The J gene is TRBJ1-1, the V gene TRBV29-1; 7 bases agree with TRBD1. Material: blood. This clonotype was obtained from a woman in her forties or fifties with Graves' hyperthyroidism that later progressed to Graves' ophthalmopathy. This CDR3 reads CSVGQFMNTEAFS. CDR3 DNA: TGCAGCGTGGGACAGTTTATGAACACTGAAGCTTTCTCT.